This T cell receptor beta chain was sequenced for a study of T cell responses to AZD1222 COVID-19 vaccine. The CDR3 has 14 residues. Germline V gene lookup returns CDR1 LGHNT and CDR2 FRNRAP. Between the trimmed V and J ends, which lost 4 bases and 4 bases, there was a span of 10 bases. Libraries were prepared by immunoSEQ multiplex PCR; TCRdb keeps only in-frame clonotypes and omits some of them. The data show 150,000 to 200,000 clones, about 91% seen once. The receptor's source is an adult who received the AZD1222 COVID-19 vaccine. The V gene is TRBV12-5, the J gene TRBJ1-4; D perhaps matches TRBD1 (5 bases). The sample here was peripheral blood, taken 28 days after the second AZD1222 dose. The CDR3 DNA reads as TGTGCTAGTGGTTCCGGGACGGATAATGAAAAACTGTTTTTT. This sequence encodes CASGSGTDNEKLFF.